The 30 T cell receptor beta chains in this list originate from one sample, sequenced in a study of shared clonotypes between healthy human individuals. TCRdb's copy holds only in-frame clones and misses some; the assay was immunoSEQ multiplex PCR. Of under 1,100,000 clones detected, 65% to 80% appear once; the ten largest clones hold roughly 1.4%. Material: memory CD4+ T cells sorted from blood. Specified subset: CD45RA-negative fraction. These receptors were collected from a man aged 18 to 30 in good health.

This chain joins TRBV7-6 and TRBJ2-3; 8 bases are a match to TRBD1. The CDR3 totals 16 residues. The V segment lost 5 bases and the J segment 3 bases; nucleotides outside the gene matches: 10. The germline V gene encodes CDR1 SGHVS and CDR2 FNYEAQ. The CDR3 sequence: CASSPTGQGATDTQYF. The CDR3 nucleotides read TGTGCCAGCAGCCCCACTGGGCAGGGGGCGACAGATACGCAGTATTTT. The entire variable domain, with the rest obtained from reference TRBV7-6 and TRBJ2-3, is as follows: GAGVSQSPRYKVTKRGQDVALRCDPISGHVSLYWYRQALGQGPEFLTYFNYEAQQDKSGLPNDRFSAERPEGSISTLTIQRTEQRDSAMYRCASSPTGQGATDTQYFGPGTRLTVL.

This clone was observed a few times. The rearrangement uses TRBV7-8 and TRBJ2-2; tentatively, D is TRBD2 (5 bases). CDR3 size: 16 residues. V dropped 1 base and J dropped 5 bases, with 14 bases sitting between them. Germline V gives CDR1 SGHVS, CDR2 FQNEAQ. As DNA, the CDR3 is TGTGCCAGCAGCTTAGAGCTAGCTAGCTGGACCGGGGAGCTGTTTTTT. Protein sequence: CASSLELASWTGELFF.

This sequence joins TRBV27 and TRBJ1-2; D is ambiguous. Germline V CDR1 and CDR2: MNHEY, SMNVEV (reference sequence). The length of the CDR3 is 13 residues. The ends were cut back, 6 bases at V and 2 bases at J, with 10 bases in the middle. The chain's CDR3 is CASRKISNYGYTF. The CDR3 region has the DNA TGTGCCAGCAGGAAGATTTCCAACTATGGCTACACCTTC.

V gene TRBV30 combines with J gene TRBJ1-4; D is ambiguous. The V end lost 1 base, the J end lost 4 bases, and 7 bases lay between the germline ends. CDR1 and CDR2 (germline): GTSNPN, SVGIG (reference sequence). The CDR3 covers 13 residues. CDR3 in amino acids: CAWSGVINEKLFF. The CDR3 coding sequence is TGTGCCTGGAGTGGGGTGATTAATGAAAAACTGTTTTTT.

The rearrangement links TRBV11-2 to TRBJ2-3; D is possibly TRBD2 (6 bases). Germline CDR1 reads SGHAT; CDR2 reads FQNNGV. This CDR3 region has 17 residues. V shed 1 base and J shed 0 bases, with 14 bases lying between them. The chain's CDR3 is CASSLVGGGTSTDTQYF. The DNA of the CDR3 is TGTGCCAGCAGCTTAGTTGGCGGAGGGACTAGCACAGATACGCAGTATTTT.

This chain connects TRBV10-1 to TRBJ1-4; maybe TRBD1 (5 bases). The germline V and J ends were trimmed by 2 bases and 2 bases, with 18 bases remaining between them. This CDR3 region has 18 residues. Germline V lookup: CDR1 WNHNN, CDR2 SYGVQD (reference sequence). The CDR3 coding sequence is TGCGCCAGCAGTGAGCCGGGACTCTGGTGCGCTACTAATGAAAAACTGTTTTTT. Residues: CASSEPGLWCATNEKLFF.

V usage is TRBV18 and J usage is TRBJ1-5, with D unclear. This CDR3 has 17 amino acids. Germline-derived CDR1 and CDR2 are KGHSH and LQKENI. V gave up 1 base and J gave up 7 bases, with 20 bases separating them. CDR3 coding DNA: TGTGCCAGCTCACCACTTCCGGCCAGCTACTTAGGGCAGCCCCAGCATTTT. Protein sequence: CASSPLPASYLGQPQHF.

The V gene is TRBV7-9, the J gene TRBJ2-1; the D gene is possibly TRBD2 (5 bases). Deletions cut 0 bases from V and 6 bases from J, with 9 bases between. The CDR3 consists of 14 residues. Looked up from germline, CDR1 is SEHNR and CDR2 is FQNEAQ (reference sequence). Here the CDR3 reads CASSLAREFNEQFF. Here the CDR3 DNA reads TGTGCCAGCAGCTTAGCGAGGGAGTTCAATGAGCAGTTCTTC.

The chain recombines TRBV10-3 with TRBJ2-5, with D possibly called TRBD1 or TRBD2 (5 bases each). The V and J ends lost 4 bases and 5 bases respectively, with 17 bases between them. The CDR3 loop spans 15 amino acids. Germline V CDR1 and CDR2: ENHRY, SYGVKD. CDR3 in amino acids: CAISAGDLQRETQYF. CDR3 nucleotide sequence: TGTGCCATCAGTGCTGGGGACCTTCAAAGGGAGACCCAGTACTTC.

This sequence joins TRBV5-6 and TRBJ1-5; the D gene is possibly TRBD1 (5 bases). Trimming pared 4 bases from V and 0 bases from J, leaving 11 bases between. The germline V gene has CDR1 SGHDT and CDR2 YYEEEE. This CDR3 has 15 amino acids. CDR3 in amino acids: CASSAGLSSNQPQHF. The CDR3 DNA reads TGTGCCAGCAGCGCAGGGTTAAGTAGCAATCAGCCCCAGCATTTT. Variable domain in full (rest from reference TRBV5-6 and TRBJ1-5): DAGVTQSPTHLIKTRGQQVTLRCSPKSGHDTVSWYQQALGQGPQFIFQYYEEEERQRGNFPDRFSGHQFPNYSSELNVNALLLGDSALYLCASSAGLSSNQPQHFGDGTRLSIL.

The chain uses TRBV5-1 and TRBJ2-1; D assignment may be TRBD1 or TRBD2 (5 bases each). The CDR3 is 13 residues long. Looked up from germline, CDR1 is SGHRS and CDR2 is YFSETQ. Trimming shortened V by 3 bases and J by 9 bases, and 13 bases separated the two germline ends. DNA for the CDR3: TGCGCCAGCAGCTGGACGAGGGGAAGTGAGCAGTTCTTC. Translating gives CASSWTRGSEQFF.

This clone was seen at least ten times. The chain couples TRBV28 to TRBJ2-2; no definite D call. CDR3 length: 13 amino acids. V was cut by 2 bases and J by 6 bases, with 7 bases left in between. The germline V gene has CDR1 MDHEN and CDR2 SYDVKM. The CDR3 nucleotides are TGTGCCAGCAGTTTAGTGAAGGCCGGGGAGCTGTTTTTT. It yields the protein CASSLVKAGELFF.

The chain carries TRBV6-5 and TRBJ2-2; D is possibly TRBD2 (6 bases). Germline-derived CDR1 and CDR2 are MNHEY and SVGAGI. The CDR3 is 12 residues long. V was trimmed by 4 bases and J by 7 bases, leaving 7 bases between them. CDR3 nucleotide sequence: TGTGCCAGCAGTTGGGGGGTCGGGGAGCTGTTTTTT. It is translated as CASSWGVGELFF.

In the case of this clone: The junction and the germline gene differ at one end; a read error may be behind it. This rearrangement joins TRBV7-7 to TRBJ2-7, with D possibly TRBD2 on 6 matching bases. The CDR3 covers 13 residues. The germline V gene has CDR1 SSHAT and CDR2 FNYEAQ (reference sequence). The CDR3 sequence: CASSLGRTNEQYF. The CDR3 DNA sequence: TGTGCTAGCAGCTTAGGCAGGACTAACGAGCAGTACTTC.

The table lists this clone with a few counts. This chain links TRBV19 with TRBJ1-5, with 10 bases lining up with TRBD1. Germline CDR1 is LNHDA and CDR2 is SQIVND (reference sequence). V was pared by 7 bases and J by 6 bases, with 6 bases of the junction left unmatched. The CDR3 totals 14 residues. The CDR3 here is CASNTGQGSQPQHF. The CDR3 DNA reads as TGTGCCAGTAACACGGGACAGGGGAGTCAGCCCCAGCATTTT.

With regard to this clone: One end of the junction is discordant with germline, which a read error may explain. V and J are TRBV9 and TRBJ2-3; D is possibly TRBD2 (5 bases). CDR1 is SGDLS, CDR2 YYNGEE, per germline. This CDR3 region has 14 residues. CDR3 coding DNA: TGTGCCAGCGCCAGGTCCCCTAGCACAGATGCGCAGTATTTT. Its translation: CASARSPSTDAQYF.

The V call is TRBV11-1, the J call TRBJ2-3; D is perhaps TRBD2 (6 bases). Trimming shortened V by 5 bases and J by 7 bases, and 13 bases separated the two germline ends. The CDR3 runs to 13 residues. Germline lookup yields CDR1 SGHAT and CDR2 FQDESV (reference sequence). For the CDR3, the DNA is TGTGCCAGCAGCCGCGGGGAAGGGAATACGCAGTATTTT. Its protein is CASSRGEGNTQYF.

The CDR3 DNA is TGTGCCAGTAGCTTCCAGAACACCGGGGAGCTGTTTTTT. Translation: CASSFQNTGELFF. The chain links TRBV19 to TRBJ2-2; D is unresolved. V dropped 6 bases and J dropped 1 base, with 6 bases sitting between them. From germline, CDR1 is LNHDA and CDR2 SQIVND (reference sequence). This CDR3 is 13 amino acids long.

V and J are TRBV15 and TRBJ1-1; D is unclear. Deletions cut 0 bases from V and 4 bases from J, with 6 bases between. Germline V CDR1 and CDR2: LNHNV, YYDKDF (reference sequence). The CDR3 loop spans 13 amino acids. CDR3 region: CATSRDRRTEAFF. In DNA, the CDR3 is TGTGCCACCAGCAGAGACAGACGCACTGAAGCTTTCTTT.

The chain uses TRBV5-1 and TRBJ2-3; D ambiguous. V was shortened by 0 bases and J by 4 bases, with 15 bases between the two germline ends. This CDR3 is built from 16 residues. CDR1 is SGHRS, CDR2 YFSETQ, per germline. The CDR3, as DNA: TGCGCCAGCAGCTTGGCCGGGTCAGAAGCAGCAGATACGCAGTATTTT. Translated: CASSLAGSEAADTQYF.

Comments on this clone: Possible read error: a much larger clone is one base away. The genes are TRBV5-1 and TRBJ1-1, with D perhaps TRBD1 (5 bases). This CDR3 comprises 14 residues. V was shortened by 1 base and J by 1 base, with 8 bases between the two germline ends. The germline V gene encodes CDR1 SGHRS and CDR2 YFSETQ. CDR3: CASSLTRANTEAFF. CDR3 nucleotides: TGCGCCAGCAGCTTGACCAGGGCGAACACTGAAGCTTTCTTT.

The chain recombines TRBV2 with TRBJ1-1, with 8 bases lining up with TRBD1. Unmatched junction bases numbered 7, after V lost 6 bases and J lost 4 bases. Germline V CDR1 and CDR2: SNHLY, FYNNEI. The length of the CDR3 is 14 residues. This chain's CDR3 is CASRGTGTGTEAFF. DNA for the CDR3: TGTGCCAGCAGAGGCACCGGGACAGGCACTGAAGCTTTCTTT.

The chain links TRBV30 to TRBJ1-2; possible D gene TRBD1, 5 bases. Germline V lookup: CDR1 GTSNPN, CDR2 SVGIG (reference sequence). V lost 8 bases and J lost 4, with 14 bases in between. This CDR3 contains 12 residues. The DNA for the CDR3 is TGTGCCGGGGCCTATGGCTTCTATGGCTACACCTTC. Translated: CAGAYGFYGYTF. Full variable domain (rest looked up from reference TRBV30 and TRBJ1-2): SQTIHQWPATLVQPVGSPLSLECTVEGTSNPNLYWYRQAAGRGLQLLFYSVGIGQISSEVPQNLSASRPQDRQFILSSKKLLLSDSGFYLCAGAYGFYGYTFGSGTRLTVV.

The rearrangement uses TRBV11-2 and TRBJ1-2; D unresolved. This CDR3 is 15 amino acids long. CDR1 is SGHAT, CDR2 FQNNGV, per germline. The germline V and J ends were trimmed by 5 bases and 0 bases, with 13 bases remaining between them. The CDR3 reads CASSPPTPANYGYTF. CDR3 coding DNA: TGTGCCAGCAGCCCGCCGACACCAGCTAACTATGGCTACACCTTC.

The chain joins TRBV5-1 to TRBJ1-2, with D uncertain. The germline CDR1 and CDR2 sequences are SGHRS and YFSETQ. The length of the CDR3 is 13 residues. Trimming removed 0 bases from V and 4 bases from J, with 7 bases in between. Here the CDR3 reads CASSLETGYGYTF. CDR3 bases: TGCGCCAGCAGCTTGGAGACCGGCTATGGCTACACCTTC. Full variable domain (outside the CDR3, taken from reference TRBV5-1 and TRBJ1-2): KAGVTQTPRYLIKTRGQQVTLSCSPISGHRSVSWYQQTPGQGLQFLFEYFSETQRNKGNFPGRFSGRQFSNSRSEMNVSTLELGDSALYLCASSLETGYGYTFGSGTRLTVV.

V usage is TRBV5-1 and J usage is TRBJ2-7, with a tentative D call TRBD2 (7 bases). The V gene lost 4 bases and the J gene lost 4 bases, with 15 bases spanning the gap. The CDR3 length is 14 residues. Germline V CDR1 and CDR2: SGHRS, YFSETQ. CDR3 in amino acids: CASSLTGGMYEQYF. CDR3 DNA: TGCGCCAGCAGCCTAACGGGGGGCATGTACGAGCAGTACTTC.

As for this clone: This could be a read error, since a much larger clone is one nucleotide away. The chain recombines TRBV9 with TRBJ2-7; no definite D call. The CDR3 has 12 amino acids. CDR1 is SGDLS, CDR2 YYNGEE, per germline. V was cut by 4 bases and J by 2 bases, with 7 bases left in between. Here the CDR3 reads CASSPNPYEQYF. CDR3 in DNA: TGTGCCAGCAGCCCCAACCCCTACGAGCAGTACTTC.

J is TRBJ1-1 and V is TRBV29-1; 11 bases fit TRBD1. This CDR3 has 13 residues. The germline V gene has CDR1 SQVTM and CDR2 ANQGSEA. The trim removed 4 bases at V and 4 bases at J, leaving 2 bases unmatched. CDR3 residues: CSVGTGGVTEAFF. DNA for the CDR3: TGCAGCGTTGGGACAGGGGGCGTCACTGAAGCTTTCTTT. Full variable domain (outside the CDR3, taken from reference TRBV29-1 and TRBJ1-1): SAVISQKPSRDICQRGTSLTIQCQVDSQVTMMFWYRQQPGQSLTLIATANQGSEATYESGFVIDKFPISRPNLTFSTLTVSNMSPEDSSIYLCSVGTGGVTEAFFGQGTRLTVV.

CDR3 sequence reads: CASNPGTTSYEQYF. CDR3 in DNA: TGTGCCAGCAACCCCGGGACGACCTCCTACGAGCAGTACTTC. The chain recombines TRBV12-1 with TRBJ2-7. TRBV12-1 is a pseudogene. The CDR3 runs 14 residues.

The V call is TRBV27, the J call TRBJ1-6, with 9 bases that match TRBD1. The CDR3 has 14 residues. J was trimmed by 13 bases and V by 4 bases; bases with no gene match: 8. In germline, CDR1 is MNHEY, CDR2 SMNVEV (reference sequence). CDR3 nucleotide sequence: TGTGCCAGCAGTTCCCCCGGACAGGGGTGGCCCCTCCACTTT. Translation gives CASSSPGQGWPLHF.